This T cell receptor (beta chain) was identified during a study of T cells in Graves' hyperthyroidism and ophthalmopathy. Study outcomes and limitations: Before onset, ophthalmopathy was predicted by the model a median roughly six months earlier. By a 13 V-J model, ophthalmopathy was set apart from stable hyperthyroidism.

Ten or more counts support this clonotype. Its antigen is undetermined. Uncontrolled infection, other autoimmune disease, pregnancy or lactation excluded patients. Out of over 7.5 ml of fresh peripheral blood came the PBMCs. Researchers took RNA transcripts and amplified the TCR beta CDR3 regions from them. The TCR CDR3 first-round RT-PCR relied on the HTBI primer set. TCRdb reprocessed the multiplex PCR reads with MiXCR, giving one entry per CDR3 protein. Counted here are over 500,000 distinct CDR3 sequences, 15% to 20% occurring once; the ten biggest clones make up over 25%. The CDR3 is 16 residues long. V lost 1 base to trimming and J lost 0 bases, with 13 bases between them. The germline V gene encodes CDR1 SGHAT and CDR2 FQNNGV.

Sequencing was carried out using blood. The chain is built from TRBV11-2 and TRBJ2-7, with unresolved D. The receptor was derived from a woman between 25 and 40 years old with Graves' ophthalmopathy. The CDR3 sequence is CASSLVLLTASYEQYF. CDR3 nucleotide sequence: TGTGCCAGCAGCTTAGTTTTATTAACAGCCTCCTACGAGCAGTACTTC.